The 15 T cell receptor beta chains below come from one sample, sequenced in a study of regulatory T cells in long-lasting Graves disease. Specified time point: newly diagnosed GD, antithyroid drugs for less than 3 months. Researchers made the TCR library from RNA that was extracted from PBMCs. In building TCR beta libraries, iRepertoire HTBI primers were used together with Arm-PCR of CDR3 regions. TCRdb reanalysed the multiplex PCR reads using MiXCR and keeps one entry per CDR3 protein. The sample has hundreds of thousands of distinct CDR3 sequences; approximately 15% are singletons. In addition, the sample was reused for a study of T cells in Graves' hyperthyroidism and ophthalmopathy.

The input for sequencing was peripheral blood mononuclear cells (PBMCs), taken at new diagnosis, from a patient treated with antithyroid drugs. All receptors derive from a man aged 30 to 39 with Graves disease.

The V gene is TRBV5-1, the J gene TRBJ2-7; 8 positions agree with TRBD2. Per germline, CDR1 SGHRS and CDR2 YFSETQ. This CDR3 is built from 18 residues. The trim removed 0 bases at V and 0 bases at J, leaving 11 bases unmatched. Written as DNA, the CDR3 is TGCGCCAGCAGCTTGGAGATAGCGGGATTGCCAAGCTCCTACGAGCAGTACTTC. Translated: CASSLEIAGLPSSYEQYF.

This clonotype was counted between two and nine times. The rearrangement uses TRBV18 and TRBJ1-2; D gene ambiguous. Trimming cost V 2 bases and J 0 bases, with 7 bases left between them. The germline CDR1 and CDR2 sequences are KGHSH and LQKENI. The CDR3 extends over 14 amino acids. The CDR3 spells CASSPMETNYGYTF. The CDR3 DNA reads as TGTGCCAGCTCACCAATGGAAACTAACTATGGCTACACCTTC. The entire variable domain, with the rest obtained from reference TRBV18 and TRBJ1-2, is as follows: NAGVMQNPRHLVRRRGQEARLRCSPMKGHSHVYWYRQLPEEGLKFMVYLQKENIIDESGMPKERFSAEFPKEGPSILRIQQVVRGDSAAYFCASSPMETNYGYTFGSGTRLTVV.

This clonotype was counted ten times or more. This chain joins TRBV30 and TRBJ2-7; no clear D gene. CDR3 length: 11 amino acids. The germline V gene encodes CDR1 GTSNPN and CDR2 SVGIG (reference sequence). V shed 4 bases and J shed 0 bases, with 4 bases lying between them. CDR3 sequence (DNA): TGTGCCTGGACATCCTCCTACGAGCAGTACTTC. It yields the protein CAWTSSYEQYF.

About this clonotype: This may be a read error, as it is one base from a much larger clone. This chain uses TRBV20-1 with TRBJ2-5; 7 bases fit TRBD1. This CDR3 comprises 13 residues. Germline V gene sequence: CDR1 DFQATT, CDR2 SNEGSKA (reference sequence). CDR3 sequence: CGARGQGGETQYF. Written as DNA, the CDR3 is TGCGGTGCTAGGGGGCAAGGGGGAGAGACCCAGTACTTC.

This clonotype was seen many times. The V gene is TRBV5-1, the J gene TRBJ2-5; D unclear. The V gene's germline CDR1 is SGHRS and CDR2 YFSETQ. This CDR3 region has 13 residues. Trimming pared 7 bases from V and 3 bases from J, leaving 13 bases between. The CDR3 nucleotides are TGCGCCAGCGGTTCGAGCCTCGAAGAGACCCAGTACTTC. This sequence encodes CASGSSLEETQYF.

This clonotype was detected only a few times. The chain carries TRBV7-3 and TRBJ2-1; maybe TRBD1 (5 bases). The CDR3 is 16 amino acids. Trimming took 5 bases from V and 0 from J, leaving 14 bases between them. CDR1 and CDR2 from the germline V gene are SGHTA and FQGTGA. CDR3 nucleotide sequence: TGTGCCAGCAGCACGCAGGGTGGGAACTCCTACAATGAGCAGTTCTTC. Amino acid sequence: CASSTQGGNSYNEQFF.

With regard to this clonotype: A read error is possible here, since a much larger clone lies one base away. The gene calls are TRBV10-3 and TRBJ2-1, with D perhaps being TRBD1 or TRBD2 (5 bases each). The V end lost 3 bases, the J end lost 10 bases, and 25 bases lay between the germline ends. The CDR3 covers 17 residues. Germline loops: CDR1 ENHRY, CDR2 SYGVKD. The CDR3 loop is CAISDPGPKGGSYEQFF. The CDR3 DNA reads TGTGCCATCAGTGACCCGGGACCTAAAGGAGGTTCCTACGAGCAGTTCTTC.

In its sample, this clonotype was seen many times. The chain employs TRBV12-3 or TRBV12-4 and TRBJ1-1, with D unresolved. CDR3 length equals 11 residues. The ends were cut back, 5 bases at V and 10 bases at J, with 11 bases in the middle. CDR3 residues: CASSREIGAFF. CDR3 nucleotide sequence: TGTGCCAGCAGTAGGGAGATCGGAGCTTTCTTT.

This clonotype was counted at least ten times. V gene TRBV29-1 combines with J gene TRBJ2-7, with unresolved D. The V end lost 5 bases, the J end lost 4 bases, and 18 bases lay between the germline ends. CDR3 length: 14 residues. Germline V gene sequence: CDR1 SQVTM, CDR2 ANQGSEA. DNA of the CDR3: TGCAGCGTTACGATAGGGTCTGCGCGGTACGAGCAGTACTTC. It is translated as CSVTIGSARYEQYF.

Many counts were recorded for this clonotype. The V gene is TRBV10-3, the J gene TRBJ2-1; no clear D gene. Trimming stripped 7 bases from V and 0 bases from J, with 10 bases between. Germline V gene lookup returns CDR1 ENHRY and CDR2 SYGVKD. CDR3 length: 14 amino acids. CDR3 in amino acids: CAITATGSYNEQFF. The CDR3 DNA follows: TGTGCCATCACGGCCACCGGCTCCTACAATGAGCAGTTCTTC.

This clonotype was recorded at least ten times. The chain links TRBV12-3 or TRBV12-4 to TRBJ2-5; TRBD2 aligns across 10 bases. V dropped 5 bases and J dropped 4; count of bases not matched to a gene: 4. This CDR3 has 14 residues. The CDR3 here is CASSNSGRRETQYF. CDR3 DNA: TGTGCCAGCAGTAATAGCGGGAGGCGAGAGACCCAGTACTTC.

This clonotype appeared many times. The rearrangement joins TRBV12-3 or TRBV12-4 to TRBJ1-1; TRBD1 might be the D (6 bases). Trimming took 7 bases from V and 4 from J, leaving 16 bases between them. The CDR3 has 14 residues. CDR3 in amino acids: CASTRGQSLTEAFF. CDR3 DNA: TGTGCCAGCACCCGTGGACAGAGCCTCACTGAAGCTTTCTTT.

This clonotype has just a few counts. The chain combines TRBV5-6 with TRBJ2-7; 8 positions agree with TRBD2. V was pared by 3 bases and J by 2 bases, with 4 bases of the junction left unmatched. The CDR3 runs 14 residues. The germline V gene has CDR1 SGHDT and CDR2 YYEEEE. CDR3 in DNA: TGTGCCAGCAGCTCGACTAGCGAGACCTACGAGCAGTACTTC. As protein: CASSSTSETYEQYF.

This clonotype was counted many times. The DNA of the CDR3 is TGTGCCACCAGTGATAGCGGGGCACTGAACACTGAAGCTTTCTTT. Its protein is CATSDSGALNTEAFF. The V and J genes are TRBV24-1 and TRBJ1-1; possibly TRBD1 for D (5 bases). The CDR3 spans 15 residues. The germline CDR1 and CDR2 sequences are KGHDR and SFDVKD. Trimming took off 3 bases at V and 0 bases at J, with 10 bases between the two ends.

This clonotype was found many times. The J gene is TRBJ2-1, the V gene TRBV2; 11 bases agree with TRBD2. The junction had 8 bases not matched to a gene; V was cut back by 8 bases and J by 5 bases. The V gene's germline CDR1 is SNHLY and CDR2 FYNNEI. This CDR3 spans 15 amino acids. CDR3 amino acids: CASGTTSGVDNEQFF. In DNA form, the CDR3 reads TGTGCCAGCGGGACGACTAGCGGGGTAGACAATGAGCAGTTCTTC.